This TCR beta chain is drawn from a study of tumor-infiltrating lymphocytes in localized non-small cell lung cancer. Study background: Some samples were collected after neoadjuvant chemotherapy; smokers, never-smokers and several histologies were included. From each patient, both tumor and uninvolved lung, non-adjacent to tumor, were sampled.

Overall study results and limits: Higher tumor T cell infiltration than in uninvolved lung was supported by TCRbeta sequencing. T-cell fraction did not differ between immunotypes IM1 and IM2.

CDR1 and CDR2 (germline): LGHNA, YNFKEQ. The V and J ends lost 1 base and 3 bases respectively, with 9 bases between them. There are 14 residues in the CDR3. Concerning this clone itself: Its antigen is unidentified.

Profiling relied on immunoSEQ multiplex PCR, and the TCRdb table lists in-frame clones only, not all of them. The sample lists thousands of clones; about 80% were seen once. This sequence was found in a human donor with non-small cell lung cancer. The sequenced material came from uninvolved lung tissue not adjacent to the tumor. The chain uses TRBV4-2 and TRBJ2-5; D unclear. The CDR3 loop is CASSQGSHEETQYF. CDR3 bases: TGTGCCAGCAGCCAAGGGAGTCACGAAGAGACCCAGTACTTC.